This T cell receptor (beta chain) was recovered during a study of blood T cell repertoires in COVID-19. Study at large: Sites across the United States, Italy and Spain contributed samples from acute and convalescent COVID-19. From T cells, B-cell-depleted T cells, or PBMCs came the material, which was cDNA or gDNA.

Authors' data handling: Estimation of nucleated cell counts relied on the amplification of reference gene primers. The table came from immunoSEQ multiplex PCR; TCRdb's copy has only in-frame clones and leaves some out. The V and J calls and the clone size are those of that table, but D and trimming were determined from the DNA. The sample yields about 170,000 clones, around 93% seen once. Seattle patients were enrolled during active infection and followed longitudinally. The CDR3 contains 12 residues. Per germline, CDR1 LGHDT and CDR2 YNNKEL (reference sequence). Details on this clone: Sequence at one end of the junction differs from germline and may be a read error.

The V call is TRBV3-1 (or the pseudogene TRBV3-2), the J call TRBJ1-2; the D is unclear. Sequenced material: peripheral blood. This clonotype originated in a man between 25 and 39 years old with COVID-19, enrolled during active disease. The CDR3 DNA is TGTGCCAGCAGCCAAGTCGGCGCGGGATTCGCCTTC. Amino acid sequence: CASSQVGAGFAF.